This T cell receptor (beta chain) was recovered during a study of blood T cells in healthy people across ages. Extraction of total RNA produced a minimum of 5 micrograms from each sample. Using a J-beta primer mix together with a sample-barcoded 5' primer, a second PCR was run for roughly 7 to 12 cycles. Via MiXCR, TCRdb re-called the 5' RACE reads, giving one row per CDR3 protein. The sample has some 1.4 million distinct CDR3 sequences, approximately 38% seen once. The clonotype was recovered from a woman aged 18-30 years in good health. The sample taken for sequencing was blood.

CDR3 residues: CSATLGVPSSYEQYF. In nucleotides, the CDR3 is TGCAGTGCTACTCTCGGGGTCCCCTCGAGCTACGAGCAGTACTTC. The genes are TRBV20-1 and TRBJ2-7; D is perhaps TRBD2 (5 bases). CDR1 is DFQATT and CDR2 is SNEGSKA in the germline V gene (reference sequence). The CDR3 sequence is 15 residues long. V was trimmed by 4 bases and J by 3 bases, leaving 19 bases between them.